The 24 T cell receptor beta chains below come from one sample, sequenced in a study of sequential checkpoint blockade in melanoma (dated by TCRdb to the late 2010s). Preparation of the library involved the immunoSEQ multiplex PCR assay. TCRdb's version of the immuneACCESS table is confined to in-frame rearrangements and falls short of the full clone set. An unresolved V gene accounts for under half of the shortfall where checked; the remainder is of unknown origin. This sample comprises about 10,000 clones, 23% of them detected only once. The ten largest clones take up around 15% of the sample. This specimen's treatment or condition label, per the study, means: randomized to nivolumab then ipilimumab (arm A) or the reverse (arm B). The source material was tumor tissue (inferred from file names), sampled from a patient given nivolumab and ipilimumab in sequence. The receptor set was obtained from a human donor with melanoma.

The chain links TRBV5-1 to TRBJ1-1; possible D gene TRBD1, 5 bases. Germline V CDR1 and CDR2: SGHRS, YFSETQ. CDR3 length equals 14 residues. V was pared by 3 bases and J by 7 bases, with 16 bases between. The CDR3 coding sequence is TGCGCCAGCAGCTGGACACCGGAAGGTGGTGAAGCTTTCTTT. Translation: CASSWTPEGGEAFF.

This clone was counted between two and nine times. The genes are TRBV6-8 and TRBJ1-1, with a possible D match to TRBD1 (5 bases). CDR1 is MNHGY, CDR2 SAAAGT, per germline. The CDR3 covers 18 residues. Trimming left V 3 bases short and J 0 bases short, with 20 bases between. Here the CDR3 reads CASSYQRDAGRLNTEAFF. CDR3 DNA: TGTGCCAGCAGTTATCAAAGGGACGCCGGACGATTGAACACTGAAGCTTTCTTT.

This clone was counted only a few times. The V call is TRBV28, the J call TRBJ1-2; 9 bases map to TRBD1. Germline V CDR1 and CDR2: MDHEN, SYDVKM. After removal of 11 bases from V and 4 bases from J, the junction contained 8 bases not matched to a gene. The CDR3 covers 13 residues. The CDR3 DNA follows: TGTGCCTGCTGTGAGACAGGGGGCTATGGCTACACCTTC. This encodes CACCETGGYGYTF.

J is TRBJ1-2 and V is TRBV29-1, with a weak D call TRBD1 (5 bases). V dropped 6 bases and J dropped 5 bases, with 16 bases sitting between them. The CDR3 runs to 13 residues. CDR1 and CDR2 (germline): SQVTM, ANQGSEA. CDR3 in amino acids: CSVRFVDTYGYTF. The CDR3 nucleotides read TGCAGCGTCCGGTTTGTGGACACGTATGGCTACACCTTC.

The rearrangement uses TRBV5-1 and TRBJ1-2; 7 positions agree with TRBD1. This CDR3 is 15 amino acids long. V shed 4 bases and J 3 bases; nucleotides not matched to a gene: 9. Germline V CDR1 and CDR2: SGHRS, YFSETQ. The CDR3 here is CASSPHTDRDYGYTF. CDR3 in DNA: TGCGCCAGCAGCCCACACACAGACAGGGACTATGGCTACACCTTC.

This chain links TRBV11-3 with TRBJ2-5, with TRBD2 matching 7 bases. The CDR3 totals 14 residues. The junction had 8 bases not matched to a gene; V was cut back by 5 bases and J by 5 bases. CDR1 is SGHNT and CDR2 is YENEEA in the germline V gene. The CDR3 reads CASSPFWGGETQYF. Written as DNA, the CDR3 is TGTGCCAGCAGCCCGTTTTGGGGAGGGGAGACCCAGTACTTC.

CDR3 coding DNA: TGTGCCAGCAGCTCAGGGGGCGGAAGGAACTATGGCTACACCTTC. Translating it yields CASSSGGGRNYGYTF. The chain links TRBV11-3 to TRBJ1-2; 8 nucleotides match TRBD1. The CDR3 is 15 residues long. Germline V gene lookup returns CDR1 SGHNT and CDR2 YENEEA. V lost 4 bases and J lost 2; bases outside the gene matches: 6. Full variable domain (rest looked up from reference TRBV11-3 and TRBJ1-2): EAGVVQSPRYKIIEKKQPVAFWCNPISGHNTLYWYLQNLGQGPELLIRYENEEAVDDSQLPKDRFSAERLKGVDSTLKIQPAELGDSAVYLCASSSGGGRNYGYTFGSGTRLTVV.

The sample holds many counts of this clone. J is TRBJ1-5 and V is TRBV7-6; possible D gene TRBD1, 5 bases. Germline assignment: CDR1 SGHVS and CDR2 FNYEAQ. V lost 3 bases and J lost 5, with 11 bases in between. The CDR3 sequence is 14 residues long. CDR3 DNA sequence: TGTGCCAGCAGCTTGGTGCGGGGGGATCAGCCCCAGCATTTT. Its protein product is CASSLVRGDQPQHF.

This chain joins TRBV9 and TRBJ1-1; D is perhaps TRBD1 (5 bases). V lost 4 bases and J 0 bases, leaving 16 bases between the germline ends. The CDR3 has 16 residues. CDR1 is SGDLS and CDR2 is YYNGEE in the germline V gene. The CDR3 DNA follows: TGTGCCAGCAGCTTAGTGCAGGGTCTAATGAACACTGAAGCTTTCTTT. It is translated as CASSLVQGLMNTEAFF.

This chain links TRBV7-6 with TRBJ2-3, with D tentatively TRBD1 or TRBD2 (5 bases each). Germline loops: CDR1 SGHVS, CDR2 FNYEAQ. The CDR3 contains 16 residues. V lost 3 bases to trimming and J lost 1 base, with 14 bases between them. CDR3: CASSLSIRDGTDTQYF. In nucleotides, the CDR3 is TGTGCCAGCAGCTTGAGTATCCGGGACGGCACAGATACGCAGTATTTT.

This clone has ten or more counts. CDR3: CASSSDPGQRYNEQFF. The CDR3 DNA follows: TGTGCCAGCAGCTCCGACCCGGGACAGCGTTACAATGAGCAGTTCTTC. The chain has TRBV11-3 and TRBJ2-1, with 7 positions matching TRBD1. The length of the CDR3 is 16 residues. CDR1 is SGHNT, CDR2 YENEEA, per germline. V was pared by 4 bases and J by 4 bases, with 10 bases of the junction left unmatched.

The rearrangement joins TRBV11-1 to TRBJ2-3, with TRBD2 as a possible D gene (5 bases). Germline lookup yields CDR1 SGHAT and CDR2 FQDESV (reference sequence). This CDR3 is built from 16 residues. The V end lost 5 bases, the J end lost 2 bases, and 17 bases lay between the germline ends. The CDR3 loop is CASSPGLLRTTDTQYF. In DNA form, the CDR3 reads TGTGCCAGCAGCCCCGGACTGCTCCGGACCACAGATACGCAGTATTTT.

This clone was seen at least ten times. V and J are TRBV6-8 and TRBJ1-1, with D possibly being TRBD1 (6 bases). The V gene lost 4 bases and the J gene lost 4 bases, with 16 bases spanning the gap. The germline V gene encodes CDR1 MNHGY and CDR2 SAAAGT. This CDR3 region has 15 residues. CDR3 in amino acids: CASSLYARGTTEAFF. The CDR3, as DNA: TGTGCCAGCAGTTTATATGCCAGGGGCACCACTGAAGCTTTCTTT.

This clone came up a few times. The rearrangement links TRBV11-3 to TRBJ2-5; 8 positions agree with TRBD2. The CDR3 totals 16 residues. After removal of 5 bases from V and 6 bases from J, the junction contained 14 bases not matched to a gene. Looked up from germline, CDR1 is SGHNT and CDR2 is YENEEA. CDR3 sequence: CASSPAWGRGAKTQYF. The DNA for the CDR3 is TGTGCCAGCAGCCCGGCGTGGGGGCGGGGGGCAAAGACCCAGTACTTC.

This clone has only a few counts. V and J are TRBV9 and TRBJ2-2; 7 bases are a match to TRBD1. The CDR3 covers 14 residues. From germline, CDR1 is SGDLS and CDR2 YYNGEE. Losses at the gene ends were 7 bases for V and 6 bases for J; bases not matched to a gene: 9. CDR3 in amino acids: CASAGTDGAGELFF. As DNA, the CDR3 is TGTGCCAGCGCCGGGACAGACGGCGCCGGGGAGCTGTTTTTT.

This clone was seen a handful of times. The V and J genes are TRBV11-3 and TRBJ1-4; possibly TRBD1 for D (6 bases). CDR1 is SGHNT and CDR2 is YENEEA in the germline V gene. The CDR3 runs to 15 residues. V was clipped by 5 bases and J by 8 bases, with 18 bases between them. This CDR3 is CASSLRGVGNEKLFF. CDR3 DNA sequence: TGTGCCAGCAGCCTAAGGGGGGTGGGTAACGAAAAACTGTTTTTT.

This clone appeared a few times. The rearrangement links TRBV28 to TRBJ1-2; D is unclear. CDR1 and CDR2 from the germline V gene are MDHEN and SYDVKM. The CDR3 length is 12 residues. V gave up 1 base and J gave up 5 bases, with 5 bases separating them. Here the CDR3 DNA reads TGTGCCAGCAGTTTATCCGGGTATGGCTACACCTTC. Amino acid sequence: CASSLSGYGYTF.

The J gene is TRBJ1-1, the V gene TRBV11-3; D may be TRBD1 (5 bases). The CDR3 has 16 residues. The V gene's germline CDR1 is SGHNT and CDR2 YENEEA. V lost 2 bases and J lost 4, with 17 bases in between. The CDR3 spells CASSLPSGGRGTEAFF. DNA of the CDR3: TGTGCCAGCAGCTTACCCTCGGGGGGACGGGGCACTGAAGCTTTCTTT.

The rearrangement links TRBV18 to TRBJ1-6; 9 nucleotides line up with TRBD1. In germline, CDR1 is KGHSH, CDR2 LQKENI. V lost 4 bases and J lost 4; bases outside the gene matches: 11. The CDR3 spans 18 residues. The CDR3 DNA is TGTGCCAGCTCACAATTCCCGGGACAGGGATTGTATAATTCACCCCTCCACTTT. As protein: CASSQFPGQGLYNSPLHF.

This clone was counted ten times or more. J is TRBJ2-5 and V is TRBV11-3; D call uncertain. Germline CDR1 reads SGHNT; CDR2 reads YENEEA. Trimming took 5 bases from V and 5 from J, leaving 15 bases between them. The CDR3 length is 14 residues. CDR3: CASSPGVTRETQYF. The CDR3 nucleotides are TGTGCCAGCAGCCCCGGAGTTACCAGGGAGACCCAGTACTTC.

This clone was seen a few times. The CDR3 DNA sequence: TGTGCCAGCAGTTTTCTATCTGACGGGGCAGAAGCTTTCTTT. Translated, it gives CASSFLSDGAEAFF. The genes are TRBV28 and TRBJ1-1, with a tentative D call TRBD1 (5 bases). Trimming removed 3 bases at V and 8 bases at J, with 16 bases between. CDR3 length: 14 residues. CDR1 is MDHEN and CDR2 is SYDVKM in the germline V gene.

This clone was detected ten times or more. The chain uses TRBV11-3 and TRBJ1-6; tentatively, D is TRBD1 (5 bases). The CDR3 contains 16 residues. Trimming removed 1 base from V and 9 bases from J, with 16 bases in between. CDR1 is SGHNT and CDR2 is YENEEA in the germline V gene. This chain's CDR3 is CASSLVDSCRGSPLHF. CDR3 DNA sequence: TGTGCCAGCAGCTTAGTAGACAGTTGTCGGGGTTCACCCCTCCACTTT.

At least ten counts were recorded for this clone. The rearrangement joins TRBV6-8 to TRBJ2-1; either TRBD1 or TRBD2 may fit D (5 bases each). Germline V gene sequence: CDR1 MNHGY, CDR2 SAAAGT. V lost 6 bases, J lost 9 bases, and 27 bases lay in between. The CDR3 has 17 amino acids. CDR3: CASRTPGREGLYGEQFF. CDR3 sequence (DNA): TGTGCCAGCAGAACTCCGGGACGCGAAGGCCTCTACGGTGAGCAGTTCTTC.

This clone showed up just a few times. This rearrangement joins TRBV9 to TRBJ2-5; 9 bases align to TRBD1. Germline lookup yields CDR1 SGDLS and CDR2 YYNGEE. The CDR3 covers 14 residues. With V trimmed by 4 bases and J by 4 bases, 5 bases remained unmatched. CDR3 nucleotide sequence: TGTGCCAGCAGCAAACAGGGGGCTGGAGAGACCCAGTACTTC. Translated, it gives CASSKQGAGETQYF.